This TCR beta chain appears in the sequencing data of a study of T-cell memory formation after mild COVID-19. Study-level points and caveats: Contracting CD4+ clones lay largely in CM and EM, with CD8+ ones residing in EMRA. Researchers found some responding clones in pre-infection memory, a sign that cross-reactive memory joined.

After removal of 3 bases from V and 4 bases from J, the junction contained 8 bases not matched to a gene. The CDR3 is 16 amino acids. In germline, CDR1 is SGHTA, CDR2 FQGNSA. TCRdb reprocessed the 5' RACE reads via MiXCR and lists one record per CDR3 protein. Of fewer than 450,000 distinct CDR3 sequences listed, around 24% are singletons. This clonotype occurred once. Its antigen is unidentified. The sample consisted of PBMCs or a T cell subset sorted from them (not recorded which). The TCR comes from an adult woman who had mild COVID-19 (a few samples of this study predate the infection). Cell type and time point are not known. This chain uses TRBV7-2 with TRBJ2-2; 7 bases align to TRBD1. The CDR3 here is CASSLTGLATTGELFF. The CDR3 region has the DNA TGTGCCAGCAGCTTGACAGGGTTGGCGACCACCGGGGAGCTGTTTTTT. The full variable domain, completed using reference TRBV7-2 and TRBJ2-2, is GAGVSQSPSNKVTEKGKDVELRCDPISGHTALYWYRQSLGQGLEFLIYFQGNSAPDKSGLPSDRFSAERTGGSVSTLTIQRTQQEDSAVYLCASSLTGLATTGELFFGEGSRLTVL.